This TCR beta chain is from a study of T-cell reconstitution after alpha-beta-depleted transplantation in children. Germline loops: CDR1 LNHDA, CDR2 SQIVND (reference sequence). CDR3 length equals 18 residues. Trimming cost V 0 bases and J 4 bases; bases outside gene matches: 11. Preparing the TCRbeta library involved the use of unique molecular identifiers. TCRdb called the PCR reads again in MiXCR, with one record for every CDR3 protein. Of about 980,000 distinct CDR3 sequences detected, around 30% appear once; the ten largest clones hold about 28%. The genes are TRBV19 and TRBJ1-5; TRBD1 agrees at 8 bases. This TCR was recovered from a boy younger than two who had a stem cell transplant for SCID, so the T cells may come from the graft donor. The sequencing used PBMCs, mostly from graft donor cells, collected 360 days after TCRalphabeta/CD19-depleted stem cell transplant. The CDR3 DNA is TGTGCCAGTAGTATAGATCACCCGGGGACAGGAAAAAATCAGCCCCAGCATTTT. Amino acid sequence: CASSIDHPGTGKNQPQHF.